This TCR beta chain was obtained from a study of cytomegalovirus exposure and HLA in healthy donors. Study-level results: The study listed 150 to 200 cytomegalovirus-associated TCR beta chains. Rare sequences made up most TCRs, while some public TCRs were found in many donors. It was confirmed in vitro that a few of the CMV-associated chains were specific for CMV antigens.

Comment on this clone: The antigen is undetermined.

The J segment lost 5 bases and the V segment lost 7 bases, leaving 7 bases of the junction unmatched. Looked up from germline, CDR1 is SGHVS and CDR2 is FNYEAQ. CDR3 length: 13 residues. Repertoires were generated with immunoSEQ multiplex PCR, while TCRdb's copy carries only in-frame clones and drops some. The table shows 250,000 to 300,000 clones, with 90% occurring only once. Donors came from a validation cohort of 90 to 150 subjects, distinct from the first 666-subject cohort. The chain is built from TRBV7-6 and TRBJ1-2, with 7 bases identical to TRBD1. The receptor was isolated from a woman between 18 and 30 years old in good health and CMV-seronegative. The sample was PBMCs. In nucleotides, the CDR3 is TGTGCCAGCACACAGGGGCCGGAGTATGGCTACACCTTC. Its translation is CASTQGPEYGYTF.